This T cell receptor beta chain comes out of a study of T cells in narcolepsy. The overall study: Enrolled donors included narcolepsy type 1 or type 2 patients and healthy controls.

V lost 1 base, J lost 2 bases, and 6 bases stayed unmatched. Germline assignment: CDR1 SGHAT and CDR2 FQNNGV. CDR3 length: 16 amino acids. Repertoires were generated with immunoSEQ multiplex PCR, while TCRdb's copy carries only in-frame clones and drops some. Among about 27,000 clones listed, around 78% were seen once. The TCR comes from a human donor with narcolepsy. V usage is TRBV11-2 and J usage is TRBJ1-2; TRBD1 matches at 8 bases. Sequencing was carried out using CD45RA- memory CD4+ T cells from PBMCs. The CDR3 nucleotides are TGTGCCAGCAGCTTAGGAAGTAGGACAGGGAACTATGGCTACACCTTC. It codes for CASSLGSRTGNYGYTF.